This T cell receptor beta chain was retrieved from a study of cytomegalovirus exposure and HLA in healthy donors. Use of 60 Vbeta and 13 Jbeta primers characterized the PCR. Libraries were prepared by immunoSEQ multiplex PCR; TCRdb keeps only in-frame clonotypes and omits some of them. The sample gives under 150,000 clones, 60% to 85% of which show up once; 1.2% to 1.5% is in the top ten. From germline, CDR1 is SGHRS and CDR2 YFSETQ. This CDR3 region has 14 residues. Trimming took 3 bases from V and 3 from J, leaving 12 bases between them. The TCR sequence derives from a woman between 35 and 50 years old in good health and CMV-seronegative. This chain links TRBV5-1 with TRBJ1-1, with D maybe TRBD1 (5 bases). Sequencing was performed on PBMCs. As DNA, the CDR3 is TGCGCCAGCAGCTCTCAGGGACTATACACTGAAGCTTTCTTT. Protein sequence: CASSSQGLYTEAFF.